This TCR beta chain was captured in a study of T cells in Graves' hyperthyroidism and ophthalmopathy. Study outcomes and limitations: Among thyroid clonotypes expanded above 0.001, most also appeared in blood. A model using 13 V-J features told ophthalmopathy apart from stable hyperthyroidism.

Isolation of PBMCs was performed on 9.5 to 10 ml fresh peripheral blood. TCR beta CDR3 region amplification was performed from RNA transcripts. Using the HTBI primer set, a first-round RT-PCR was run on the TCR CDR3. One entry per CDR3 protein, called by TCRdb with MiXCR from the multiplex PCR reads. The sample lists about 420,000 distinct CDR3 sequences; 12% to 15% were seen once. As to this clonotype: Its antigen is currently unknown.

CDR3 length: 12 amino acids. V was pared by 3 bases and J by 3 bases, with 6 bases between. In germline, CDR1 is SGHRS, CDR2 YFSETQ. The rearrangement links TRBV5-1 to TRBJ1-1; D gene uncertain. The TCR sequence derives from a young woman with Graves' hyperthyroidism. Sequenced: blood. For the CDR3, the DNA is TGCGCCAGCAGCTCGATGGACACTGAAGCTTTCTTT. It encodes CASSSMDTEAFF. The full variable domain, completed using reference TRBV5-1 and TRBJ1-1, is KAGVTQTPRYLIKTRGQQVTLSCSPISGHRSVSWYQQTPGQGLQFLFEYFSETQRNKGNFPGRFSGRQFSNSRSEMNVSTLELGDSALYLCASSSMDTEAFFGQGTRLTVV.